The 30 T cell receptor beta chains given below trace back to one sample, sequenced in a study of PD-L1 blockade in urothelial cancer. Sequencing was performed with immunoSEQ multiplex PCR; in TCRdb, only in-frame clones are kept and a portion is missing. The sample includes approximately 24,000 clones, roughly 89% of them seen just once. Sample: PBMCs, taken around atezolizumab (anti-PD-L1) treatment. The receptors derive from a man aged 45-65 years with urothelial cancer.

The chain couples TRBV19 to TRBJ2-5, with 11 bases fitting TRBD2. After removal of 4 bases from V and 4 bases from J, the junction contained 2 bases not matched to a gene. This CDR3 is built from 14 residues. Germline V lookup: CDR1 LNHDA, CDR2 SQIVND (reference sequence). The CDR3 nucleotides read TGTGCCAGTAGTACTAGCGGGGGGAGAGAGACCCAGTACTTC. Translation gives CASSTSGGRETQYF.

Only one count was recorded for this clone. The CDR3 here is CASSSTGGMNTEAFF. CDR3 coding DNA: TGTGCCAGCAGCTCGACAGGGGGGATGAACACTGAAGCTTTCTTT. The chain couples TRBV11-2 to TRBJ1-1, with TRBD1 identical over 9 bases. CDR1 and CDR2 from the germline V gene are SGHAT and FQNNGV. With V trimmed by 4 bases and J by 0 bases, 3 bases remained unmatched. The CDR3 sequence is 15 residues long. Supplemented by reference TRBV11-2 and TRBJ1-1, the full variable domain reads EAGVAQSPRYKIIEKRQSVAFWCNPISGHATLYWYQQILGQGPKLLIQFQNNGVVDDSQLPKDRFSAERLKGVDSTLKIQPAKLEDSAVYLCASSSTGGMNTEAFFGQGTRLTVV.

The chain joins TRBV6-5 to TRBJ2-3, with 8 bases aligning to TRBD1. This CDR3 has 14 residues. Germline assignment: CDR1 MNHEY and CDR2 SVGAGI. V shed 5 bases, J shed 3 bases, and the junction held 4 bases outside the gene matches. CDR3 in DNA: TGTGCCAGCAGTACACAGGGGGAAACAGATACGCAGTATTTT. Its protein is CASSTQGETDTQYF.

V and J are TRBV2 and TRBJ1-5, with D possibly being TRBD1 (5 bases). This CDR3 contains 14 residues. Deletions cut 3 bases from V and 7 bases from J, with 13 bases between. Germline V gene data show CDR1 as SNHLY and CDR2 as FYNNEI. This CDR3 is CASSDRQGWQPQHF. The CDR3 DNA reads as TGTGCCAGCAGTGACCGGCAGGGCTGGCAGCCCCAGCATTTT.

The DNA for the CDR3 is TGTGCCAGCAGCCCCCCCCTAGCGGGAGGGACGTATGAGCAGTTCTTC. It encodes CASSPPLAGGTYEQFF. The chain joins TRBV28 to TRBJ2-1, with 12 bases lining up with TRBD2. J lost 8 bases, V lost 6 bases, and 11 bases had no gene match. Per germline, CDR1 MDHEN and CDR2 SYDVKM. The CDR3 sequence is 16 residues long.

In this sample, this clone turned up once. The rearrangement links TRBV19 to TRBJ2-2, with 7 bases matching TRBD2. CDR3 length: 15 residues. The germline gives CDR1 LNHDA, CDR2 SQIVND (reference sequence). V trimming: 9 bases; J trimming: 2 bases; junction bases outside the gene matches: 9. The CDR3 coding sequence is TGTGCCAGCACAACGACTAGCCGTAACACCGGGGAGCTGTTTTTT. It is translated as CASTTTSRNTGELFF.

This chain joins TRBV7-8 and TRBJ2-1; 13 bases line up with TRBD2. V shed 11 bases and J 4 bases; nucleotides not matched to a gene: 5. Germline CDR1 reads SGHVS; CDR2 reads FQNEAQ. The CDR3 consists of 14 residues. The CDR3 coding sequence is TGTGCCGGGACTAGCGGGAATAAGTACAATGAGCAGTTCTTC. Translation gives CAGTSGNKYNEQFF. The entire variable domain, with the rest obtained from reference TRBV7-8 and TRBJ2-1, is as follows: GAGVSQSPRYKVAKRGQDVALRCDPISGHVSLFWYQQALGQGPEFLTYFQNEAQLDKSGLPSDRFFAERPEGSVSTLKIQRTQQEDSAVYLCAGTSGNKYNEQFFGPGTRLTVL.

The rearrangement links TRBV19 to TRBJ2-1, with 12 bases lining up with TRBD1. With V trimmed by 5 bases and J by 9 bases, 5 bases remained unmatched. The CDR3 totals 14 residues. Germline V gene sequence: CDR1 LNHDA, CDR2 SQIVND (reference sequence). CDR3 amino acids: CASSWDRGQGEQFF. The CDR3 coding sequence is TGTGCCAGTAGTTGGGACAGGGGGCAAGGTGAGCAGTTCTTC.

The sample holds one count of this clone. The rearrangement uses TRBV4-3 and TRBJ1-1; D is possibly TRBD1 (6 bases). V was shortened by 1 base and J by 1 base, with 22 bases between the two germline ends. This CDR3 spans 19 amino acids. Germline loops: CDR1 LGHNA, CDR2 YSLEER. CDR3 coding DNA: TGCGCCAGCAGCCAAGGAATCTCATGGAGACAGGATTCGAACACTGAAGCTTTCTTT. As protein: CASSQGISWRQDSNTEAFF.

The J gene is TRBJ2-7, the V gene TRBV4-3, with 8 bases matching TRBD1. This CDR3 is 16 amino acids long. Germline V gene lookup returns CDR1 LGHNA and CDR2 YSLEER. V lost 0 bases, J lost 5 bases, and 9 bases stayed unmatched. The CDR3 DNA reads TGCGCCAGCAGCCAAGAGCCGAGACAGGGGAGTAACGAGCAGTACTTC. It specifies CASSQEPRQGSNEQYF.

This rearrangement joins TRBV11-2 to TRBJ1-4; tentative D call: TRBD1 (5 bases). The V gene's germline CDR1 is SGHAT and CDR2 FQNNGV. The CDR3 spans 16 residues. V was shortened by 5 bases and J by 7 bases, with 20 bases between the two germline ends. In DNA form, the CDR3 reads TGTGCCAGCAGCCCAGCGGGGACTCTTCGGGCTGAAAAACTGTTTTTT. It encodes CASSPAGTLRAEKLFF.

The chain couples TRBV5-6 to TRBJ2-4, with a weak D call TRBD1 (5 bases). Trimming left V 1 base short and J 4 bases short, with 15 bases between. The CDR3 spans 16 residues. Germline values: CDR1 SGHDT, CDR2 YYEEEE. CDR3 DNA sequence: TGTGCCAGCAGCTTGTTGCTCGCAGGGAAGAAAAACATTCAGTACTTC. Its protein product is CASSLLLAGKKNIQYF.

This chain joins TRBV5-1 and TRBJ2-7, with D possibly TRBD1 on 5 matching bases. The CDR3 consists of 14 residues. CDR1 and CDR2 (germline): SGHRS, YFSETQ. V was shortened by 6 bases and J by 2 bases, with 15 bases between the two germline ends. The CDR3 here is CASNLQVPPYEQYF. The CDR3 bases are TGCGCCAGCAACCTACAGGTCCCTCCCTACGAGCAGTACTTC.

V gene TRBV27 combines with J gene TRBJ2-7; possible D gene TRBD1, 8 bases. CDR3 size: 16 residues. The V end lost 2 bases, the J end lost 0 bases, and 14 bases lay between the germline ends. Germline lookup yields CDR1 MNHEY and CDR2 SMNVEV (reference sequence). CDR3 coding DNA: TGTGCCAGCAGTTTAAGGGGAGGGACAGGCTCCTACGAGCAGTACTTC. Amino acids: CASSLRGGTGSYEQYF.

The chain employs TRBV7-6 and TRBJ2-5; 7 bases are a match to TRBD1. The V and J ends lost 6 bases and 0 bases, in that order; junction bases with no gene match: 7. This CDR3 region has 15 residues. Germline V CDR1 and CDR2: SGHVS, FNYEAQ. The CDR3 DNA reads as TGTGCCAGCAGAATAATGGACAGGAACCAAGAGACCCAGTACTTC. It encodes CASRIMDRNQETQYF.

The chain joins TRBV10-1 to TRBJ2-3, with 8 bases fitting TRBD2. Germline CDR1 and CDR2: WNHNN and SYGVQD (reference sequence). With V trimmed by 0 bases and J by 2 bases, 10 bases remained unmatched. This CDR3 contains 18 residues. The CDR3 is CASSESTGLGSLTDTQYF. For the CDR3, the DNA is TGCGCCAGCAGTGAGTCCACGGGACTAGGTTCCCTCACAGATACGCAGTATTTT.

V gene TRBV19 combines with J gene TRBJ2-3; 13 bases are a match to TRBD2. Germline V gives CDR1 LNHDA, CDR2 SQIVND (reference sequence). The CDR3 totals 18 residues. Trimming took 2 bases from V and 3 from J; bases not matched to a gene: 8. The CDR3, as DNA: TGTGCCAGTAGTATAAGAGCACTAGCGGGAGGGCCGACAGATACGCAGTATTTT. Translated, it gives CASSIRALAGGPTDTQYF.

The rearrangement links TRBV7-6 to TRBJ2-5; 7 nucleotides agree with TRBD1. This CDR3 is 16 amino acids long. Trimming cost V 5 bases and J 5 bases; bases outside gene matches: 14. Germline values: CDR1 SGHVS, CDR2 FNYEAQ. Here the CDR3 reads CASSPSGQRARETQYF. In nucleotides, the CDR3 is TGTGCCAGCAGCCCGTCGGGACAGAGGGCACGGGAGACCCAGTACTTC.

V is TRBV6-5 and J is TRBJ2-1; D perhaps matches TRBD1 (6 bases). CDR1 MNHEY and CDR2 SVGAGI come from the germline V gene. V lost 3 bases, J lost 0 bases, and 12 bases lay in between. CDR3 length equals 16 residues. CDR3 protein: CASSYDRTSSYNEQFF. The CDR3 nucleotides read TGTGCCAGCAGTTATGACAGGACGAGCTCCTACAATGAGCAGTTCTTC.

This clone appeared once. V usage is TRBV13 and J usage is TRBJ2-1; 7 bases match TRBD1. Germline V gene sequence: CDR1 PRHDT, CDR2 FYEKMQ (reference sequence). There are 14 residues in the CDR3. Trimming at V came to 3 bases and at J to 3 bases, leaving 2 bases not matched to a gene. The CDR3 spells CASSFTGVYNEQFF. CDR3 bases: TGTGCCAGCAGCTTCACAGGGGTCTACAATGAGCAGTTCTTC.

This clone came up once. This chain connects TRBV5-1 to TRBJ2-7, with 12 bases aligning to TRBD1. Germline V CDR1 and CDR2: SGHRS, YFSETQ. The CDR3 loop spans 14 amino acids. V gave up 3 bases and J gave up 5 bases; unmatched junction bases: 3. The CDR3 reads CASSSGTGGDEQYF. CDR3 DNA: TGCGCCAGCAGCTCGGGGACAGGGGGCGACGAGCAGTACTTC.

The chain's CDR3 is CASSPAGGPRETQYF. In DNA, the CDR3 is TGTGCCAGCTCACCGGCGGGGGGGCCGCGGGAGACCCAGTACTTC. This rearrangement joins TRBV18 to TRBJ2-5, with 9 bases aligning to TRBD2. There are 15 residues in the CDR3. Per germline, CDR1 KGHSH and CDR2 LQKENI. After removal of 3 bases from V and 5 bases from J, the junction contained 7 bases not matched to a gene.

On this clone: A junction boundary mismatches the germline segment, possibly from a read error. The J gene is TRBJ2-2, the V gene TRBV7-7, with a possible D match to TRBD1 (5 bases). The CDR3 contains 15 residues. Per germline, CDR1 SSHAT and CDR2 FNYEAQ (reference sequence). The CDR3 bases are TGTGCTAGCAGCCTAACTCTGGGCGACAGCGGGGAGCTGTTTTTT. It yields the protein CASSLTLGDSGELFF.

The chain joins TRBV27 to TRBJ1-1, with TRBD1 as a possible D gene (5 bases). The CDR3 covers 13 residues. CDR1 is MNHEY, CDR2 SMNVEV, per germline (reference sequence). Deletions cut 9 bases from V and 5 bases from J, with 16 bases between. CDR3: CASQRAGDTEAFF. The CDR3 DNA reads TGTGCCAGTCAACGTGCGGGGGATACTGAAGCTTTCTTT.

The V gene is TRBV13, the J gene TRBJ2-2; 8 nucleotides agree with TRBD1. This CDR3 contains 15 residues. Germline V gives CDR1 PRHDT, CDR2 FYEKMQ (reference sequence). V was clipped by 1 base and J by 4 bases; unmatched bases: 2. The CDR3 DNA reads TGTGCCAGCAGCTTAGACAGGGGGGCCACCGGGGAGCTGTTTTTT. Protein sequence: CASSLDRGATGELFF.

The gene calls are TRBV7-9 and TRBJ1-1; 9 bases line up with TRBD1. CDR1 SEHNR and CDR2 FQNEAQ come from the germline V gene (reference sequence). The CDR3 loop spans 16 amino acids. Losses at the gene ends were 1 base for V and 4 bases for J; bases not matched to a gene: 7. The CDR3 DNA follows: TGTGCCAGCAGCTTAGGGACAGGGGCAGGTTCCACTGAAGCTTTCTTT. This gives the protein CASSLGTGAGSTEAFF.

The CDR3 sequence is CASSRKQGSSYNEQFF. The DNA for the CDR3 is TGCGCCAGCAGTCGCAAACAGGGGAGCTCCTACAATGAGCAGTTCTTC. The V gene is TRBV5-1, the J gene TRBJ2-1; 7 bases are a match to TRBD1. Per the germline V gene, CDR1 is SGHRS and CDR2 is YFSETQ. This CDR3 spans 16 amino acids. Germline trimming cut 5 bases from V and 0 bases from J; bases unmatched to any gene: 8.

This clone has more than one count but fewer than ten. The genes are TRBV5-1 and TRBJ2-1; the match to TRBD2 covers 8 bases. The CDR3 contains 14 residues. Germline CDR1 reads SGHRS; CDR2 reads YFSETQ. With 1 base clipped from V and 6 bases from J, the junction kept 3 bases outside the gene matches. CDR3 residues: CASSLRGGPNEQFF. Written as DNA, the CDR3 is TGCGCCAGCAGCTTGCGGGGGGGCCCCAATGAGCAGTTCTTC. The full variable domain, rest sourced from reference TRBV5-1 and TRBJ2-1, is KAGVTQTPRYLIKTRGQQVTLSCSPISGHRSVSWYQQTPGQGLQFLFEYFSETQRNKGNFPGRFSGRQFSNSRSEMNVSTLELGDSALYLCASSLRGGPNEQFFGPGTRLTVL.

This chain links TRBV6-4 with TRBJ2-1; 13 nucleotides align to TRBD2. V lost 2 bases, J lost 7 bases, and 2 bases stayed unmatched. Germline V gene lookup returns CDR1 MRHNA and CDR2 SNTAGT. The CDR3 extends over 15 amino acids. The CDR3 nucleotides read TGTGCCAGCAGTGACGGACTAGCGGGAGCAAATGAGCAGTTCTTC. It specifies CASSDGLAGANEQFF.

The chain recombines TRBV15 with TRBJ2-5, with TRBD2 identical over 8 bases. Unmatched junction bases numbered 5, after V lost 0 bases and J lost 5 bases. Germline lookup yields CDR1 LNHNV and CDR2 YYDKDF (reference sequence). The CDR3 totals 15 residues. CDR3 in amino acids: CATSRDPGGRETQYF. CDR3 nucleotides: TGTGCCACCAGCAGAGATCCGGGGGGGCGGGAGACCCAGTACTTC.